The 3 T cell receptor beta chains below were found in one sample sequenced in a study of Ad26.COV2.S vaccination and SARS-CoV-2 variants. Treatment meaning: around 19 received Ad26.COV2.S at low or high dose, single or two shots; about 5 received placebo; per-sample allocation not given. The samples were gathered on day 63 after the first injection of vaccine or placebo. Assay: immunoSEQ multiplex PCR; the TCRdb copy retains only in-frame clones and omits some. This table has 300,000 to 350,000 clones, 75% to 90% appearing once. The sequences come from peripheral blood, collected in a trial of Ad26.COV2.S vaccine versus placebo. These receptors originate from a person between 18 and 59 years old who received the Ad26.COV2.S COVID-19 vaccine or a placebo.

This chain links TRBV7-2 with TRBJ1-6; D perhaps matches TRBD1 (5 bases). The CDR3 has 16 amino acids. V was trimmed by 0 bases and J by 2 bases, leaving 8 bases between them. Germline V gene lookup returns CDR1 SGHTA and CDR2 FQGNSA. The CDR3 is CASSLAQGTYNSPLHF. The CDR3 DNA is TGTGCCAGCAGCTTAGCGCAGGGAACCTATAATTCACCCCTCCACTTT.

This chain links TRBV5-1 with TRBJ2-7, with 11 nucleotides matching TRBD2. CDR3 length: 18 amino acids. Per germline, CDR1 SGHRS and CDR2 YFSETQ. V gave up 0 bases and J gave up 4 bases; unmatched junction bases: 12. The CDR3 sequence: CASSLDRGLAEFLYEQYF. The CDR3 DNA sequence: TGCGCCAGCAGCTTGGACAGGGGACTAGCGGAGTTTTTATACGAGCAGTACTTC.

This clone was seen only a few times. The CDR3 bases are TGTGCCAGCGGATGGACAGGGGGTAACTATGGCTACACCTTC. It translates to CASGWTGGNYGYTF. V and J are TRBV6-5 and TRBJ1-2, with 10 bases aligning to TRBD1. The germline V gene has CDR1 MNHEY and CDR2 SVGAGI. The J segment lost 1 base and the V segment lost 8 bases, leaving 4 bases of the junction unmatched. The CDR3 contains 14 residues.